These 15 T cell receptor beta chains came from one sample sequenced in a study of CDR3 diversity in severe acne (dated by TCRdb to between 2018 and 2021). The library was generated by PCR. The sequencing machine was an Illumina HiSeq 2000. TCRdb applied fastp at Q25 and MiXCR to the public reads, then kept only in-frame beta chains. CDR3 protein duplicates are merged, each entry listing the most common genes and DNA. The table for this sample lists 79,000 or so distinct CDR3 sequences; under 55% of them were counted only once. The top ten clonotypes cover about 9.9% of the sample. The source material was blood. The receptors stem from a male donor with severe acne vulgaris.

This clonotype was found a few times. This chain links TRBV6-6 with TRBJ2-1; 7 positions agree with TRBD1. The germline V gene encodes CDR1 MNHNY and CDR2 SVGAGI (reference sequence). CDR3 length: 13 residues. J was trimmed by 10 bases and V by 2 bases; bases with no gene match: 5. CDR3 bases: TGTGCCAGCAGTTACGACAGGGTAAGAGAGCAGTTCTTC. Residues: CASSYDRVREQFF.

The V and J genes are TRBV25-1 and TRBJ1-3; D perhaps matches TRBD1 (5 bases). CDR1 and CDR2 (germline): MGHDK, SYGVNS. The V and J ends lost 6 bases and 0 bases respectively, with 12 bases between them. This CDR3 comprises 15 residues. For the CDR3, the DNA is TGTGCCAGCAGCTTAAGAGACAGCTCTGGAAACACCATATATTTT. This translates into CASSLRDSSGNTIYF.

This clonotype was observed at least ten times. The chain carries TRBV11-3 and TRBJ1-1; 7 bases match TRBD1. Germline V gene sequence: CDR1 SGHNT, CDR2 YENEEA. Unmatched junction bases numbered 4, after V lost 3 bases and J lost 9 bases. This CDR3 is built from 12 residues. The chain's CDR3 is CASSFEDRKAFF. CDR3 nucleotides: TGTGCCAGCAGCTTCGAGGACAGGAAAGCTTTCTTT.

This clonotype was seen once. The chain has TRBV7-9 and TRBJ2-1, with 11 bases lining up with TRBD1. After removal of 4 bases from V and 1 base from J, the junction contained 6 bases not matched to a gene. The CDR3 has 17 amino acids. CDR1 and CDR2 (germline): SEHNR, FQNEAQ (reference sequence). The CDR3 is CASSYGQGAWSYNEQFF. The CDR3 DNA is TGTGCCAGCAGCTATGGACAGGGGGCTTGGTCCTACAATGAGCAGTTCTTC. The entire variable domain, with the rest obtained from reference TRBV7-9 and TRBJ2-1, is as follows: DTGVSQNPRHKITKRGQNVTFRCDPISEHNRLYWYRQTLGQGPEFLTYFQNEAQLEKSRLLSDRFSAERPKGSFSTLEIQRTEQGDSAMYLCASSYGQGAWSYNEQFFGPGTRLTVL.

This clonotype has just one count. The V gene is TRBV5-1, the J gene TRBJ2-1; 7 bases map to TRBD1. The CDR3 spans 14 residues. V was pared by 4 bases and J by 9 bases, with 10 bases of the junction left unmatched. Germline CDR1 and CDR2: SGHRS and YFSETQ. CDR3 DNA: TGCGCCAGCAGCCCCGGGGCAGGGGGAGTTGAGCAGTTCTTC. It yields the protein CASSPGAGGVEQFF.

This clonotype was recorded once. The chain joins TRBV7-3 to TRBJ2-7; TRBD2 agrees at 10 bases. Unmatched junction bases numbered 16, after V lost 8 bases and J lost 6 bases. This CDR3 comprises 16 residues. From germline, CDR1 is SGHTA and CDR2 FQGTGA. The CDR3 sequence is CASSPPSLAGAVEQYF. CDR3 in DNA: TGTGCCAGCTCACCACCTTCCCTAGCGGGAGCGGTCGAGCAGTACTTC.

This clonotype was counted once. A much larger clone sits a single nucleotide away, making a read error possible. The chain combines TRBV29-1 with TRBJ2-1; 15 bases agree with TRBD2. V shed 6 bases, J shed 12 bases, and the junction held 6 bases outside the gene matches. CDR3 size: 13 residues. The germline gives CDR1 SQVTM, CDR2 ANQGSEA. The CDR3 spells CSVGLAGGHGQFF. CDR3 nucleotides: TGCAGCGTGGGACTAGCGGGAGGCCATGGGCAGTTCTTC.

This clonotype was seen repeatedly, ten times or more. J is TRBJ1-6 and V is TRBV11-2, with 7 bases aligning to TRBD1. Losses at the gene ends were 5 bases for V and 7 bases for J; bases not matched to a gene: 11. There are 16 residues in the CDR3. The V gene's germline CDR1 is SGHAT and CDR2 FQNNGV. For the CDR3, the DNA is TGTGCCAGCAGCCCACAGGGGCCGACGGGGAATTCACCCCTCCACTTT. Translation gives CASSPQGPTGNSPLHF.

This rearrangement joins TRBV4-2 to TRBJ1-4; 9 bases are a match to TRBD1. CDR1 is LGHNA and CDR2 is YNFKEQ in the germline V gene. Unmatched junction bases numbered 2, after V lost 0 bases and J lost 6 bases. The CDR3 spans 15 residues. The CDR3 loop is CASSQETGGDEKLFF. The CDR3, as DNA: TGTGCCAGCAGCCAAGAGACAGGGGGGGATGAAAAACTGTTTTTT.

The sample holds many counts of this clonotype. The gene calls are TRBV5-4 and TRBJ2-3; weak D call: TRBD1 (6 bases). CDR3 length: 15 amino acids. Germline-derived CDR1 and CDR2 are SGHNT and YYREEE (reference sequence). Trimming cost V 9 bases and J 0 bases, with 17 bases left between them. CDR3 sequence: CATKPRGSSTDTQYF. The CDR3 coding sequence is TGTGCCACCAAACCGAGGGGGTCTAGCACAGATACGCAGTATTTT.

Comment on this clonotype: A read error is possible here, since a much larger clone lies one base away. The V call is TRBV19, the J call TRBJ2-7, with a tentative D call TRBD1 (7 bases). The CDR3 is made up of 15 amino acids. Germline CDR1 is LNHDA and CDR2 is SQIVND (reference sequence). Written as DNA, the CDR3 is TGTGCCAGTAGTCTGCAGGGGGGAAGGTCCTACGAGCAGCACTTC. As protein: CASSLQGGRSYEQHF.

The gene calls are TRBV25-1 and TRBJ1-5; 7 nucleotides align to TRBD1. This CDR3 region has 17 residues. Germline V CDR1 and CDR2: MGHDK, SYGVNS. J lost 1 base, V lost 5 bases, and 11 bases had no gene match. DNA for the CDR3: TGTGCCAGCAGTAGTAACGAGGGGGCGAGGAGCAATCAGCCCCAGCATTTT. This encodes CASSSNEGARSNQPQHF.

This clonotype was seen many times. The chain links TRBV5-1 to TRBJ1-3, with TRBD1 identical over 8 bases. Germline V gene data show CDR1 as SGHRS and CDR2 as YFSETQ. J gave up 4 bases and V 2 bases, and 17 bases lay outside the gene matches. CDR3 length: 19 residues. The CDR3 protein is CASSLDLRTGSVVGNTIYF. In DNA, the CDR3 is TGCGCCAGCAGCTTAGATTTGCGGACAGGGTCGGTTGTCGGAAACACCATATATTTT. Supplemented by reference TRBV5-1 and TRBJ1-3, the full variable domain reads KAGVTQTPRYLIKTRGQQVTLSCSPISGHRSVSWYQQTPGQGLQFLFEYFSETQRNKGNFPGRFSGRQFSNSRSEMNVSTLELGDSALYLCASSLDLRTGSVVGNTIYFGEGSWLTVV.

For this clonotype: The CDR3 ends on some other residue instead of the conserved phenylalanine or tryptophan, so this is likely a read error. The chain carries TRBV6-5 and TRBJ1-1, with a weak D call TRBD1 (5 bases). Trimming removed 4 bases from V and 8 bases from J, with 11 bases in between. Germline V CDR1 and CDR2: MNHEY, SVGAGI. The CDR3 length is 12 residues. CDR3 DNA sequence: TGTGCCAGCAGTTTGTGGGGCGAGGAAGCTTTCCTT. This translates into CASSLWGEEAFL.

This clonotype was recorded a few times. The chain combines TRBV13 with TRBJ2-2; 8 bases match TRBD1. With 5 bases clipped from V and 4 bases from J, the junction kept 9 bases outside the gene matches. The length of the CDR3 is 16 residues. The V gene's germline CDR1 is PRHDT and CDR2 FYEKMQ (reference sequence). This chain's CDR3 is CASSARTGTGTGELFF. The CDR3 coding sequence is TGTGCCAGCAGCGCCCGGACAGGGACTGGCACCGGGGAGCTGTTTTTT.